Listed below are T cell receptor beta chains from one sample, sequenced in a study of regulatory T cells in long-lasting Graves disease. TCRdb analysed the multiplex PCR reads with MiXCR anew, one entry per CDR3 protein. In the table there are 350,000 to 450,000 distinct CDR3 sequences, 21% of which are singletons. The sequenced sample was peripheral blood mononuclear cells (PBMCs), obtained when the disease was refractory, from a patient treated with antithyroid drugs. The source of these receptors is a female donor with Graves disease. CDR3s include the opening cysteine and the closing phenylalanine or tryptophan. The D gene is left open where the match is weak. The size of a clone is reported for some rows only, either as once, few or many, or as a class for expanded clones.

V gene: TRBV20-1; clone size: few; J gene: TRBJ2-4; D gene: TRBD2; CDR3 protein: CSAPPRTSGSLYIQYF; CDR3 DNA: TGCAGTGCTCCGCCCAGGACTAGCGGGAGTCTATACATTCAGTACTTC
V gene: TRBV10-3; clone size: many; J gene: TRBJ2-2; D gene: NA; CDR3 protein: CAINLENTGELFF; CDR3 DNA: TGTGCCATCAATTTGGAGAACACCGGGGAGCTGTTTTTT
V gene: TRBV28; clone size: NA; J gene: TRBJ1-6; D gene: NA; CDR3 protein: CASRGGGERLHF; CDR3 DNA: TGTGCCAGCAGGGGGGGGGGGGAGCGCCTCCACTTT
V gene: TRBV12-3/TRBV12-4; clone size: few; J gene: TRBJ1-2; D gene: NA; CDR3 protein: CASSYGLAYGYTF; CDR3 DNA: TGTGCCAGCAGTTACGGGCTGGCCTATGGCTACACCTTC
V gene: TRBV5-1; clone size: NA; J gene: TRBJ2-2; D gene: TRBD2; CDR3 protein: CASSLVPSGVPNTGELFF; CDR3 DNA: TGCGCCAGCAGCTTGGTACCTAGCGGGGTCCCGAACACCGGGGAGCTGTTTTTT
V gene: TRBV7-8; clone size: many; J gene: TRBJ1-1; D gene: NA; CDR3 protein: CASSLVDSNTEAFF; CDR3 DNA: TGTGCCAGCAGCTTAGTGGATTCGAACACTGAAGCTTTCTTT
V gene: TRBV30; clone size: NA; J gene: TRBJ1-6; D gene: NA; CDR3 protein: CAWSNNSPLHF; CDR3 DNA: TGTGCCTGGAGTAATAATTCACCCCTCCACTTT
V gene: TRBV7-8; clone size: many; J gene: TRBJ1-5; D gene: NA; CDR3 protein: CASSPNPGTGNQPQHF; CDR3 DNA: TGTGCCAGCAGCCCAAATCCGGGGACGGGCAATCAGCCCCAGCATTTT
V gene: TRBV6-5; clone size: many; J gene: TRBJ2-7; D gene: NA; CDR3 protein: CASSYLQPYEQYF; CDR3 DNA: TGTGCCAGCAGTTACTTACAGCCCTACGAGCAGTACTTC
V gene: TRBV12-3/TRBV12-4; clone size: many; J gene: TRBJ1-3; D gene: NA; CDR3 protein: CASSFGGTAGNTIYF; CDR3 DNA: TGTGCCAGCAGTTTCGGGGGAACTGCTGGAAACACCATATATTTT
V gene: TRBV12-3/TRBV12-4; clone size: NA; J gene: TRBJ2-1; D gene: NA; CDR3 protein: CASSNQGPNEQFF; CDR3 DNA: TGTGCCAGCAGTAATCAGGGTCCCAATGAGCAGTTCTTC
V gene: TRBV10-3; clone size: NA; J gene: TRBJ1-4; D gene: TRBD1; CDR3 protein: CASGEGTEGEKLFF; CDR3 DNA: TGTGCCTCTGGGGAAGGGACAGAGGGGGAAAAACTGTTTTTT
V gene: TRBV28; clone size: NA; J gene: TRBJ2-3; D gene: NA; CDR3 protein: CVSGANTDTQYF; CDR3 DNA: TGTGTCTCAGGAGCAAACACAGATACGCAGTATTTT
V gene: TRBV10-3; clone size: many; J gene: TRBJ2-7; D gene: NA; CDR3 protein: CASQGGGINYEQYF; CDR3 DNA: TGTGCCTCACAAGGGGGAGGAATAAACTACGAGCAGTACTTC
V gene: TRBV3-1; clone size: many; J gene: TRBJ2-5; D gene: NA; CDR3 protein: CASSQASRETQYF; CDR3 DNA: TGTGCCAGCAGCCAAGCCAGTCGAGAGACCCAGTACTTC
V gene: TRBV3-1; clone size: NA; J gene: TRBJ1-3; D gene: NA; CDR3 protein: CASSQLGGSGNTIYF; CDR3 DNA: TGTGCCAGCAGCCAATTGGGGGGCTCTGGAAACACCATATATTTT
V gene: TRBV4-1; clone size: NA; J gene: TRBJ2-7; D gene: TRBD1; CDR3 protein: CASSQDWWTGTYEQYF; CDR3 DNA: TGCGCCAGCAGCCAAGATTGGTGGACAGGAACCTACGAGCAGTACTTC
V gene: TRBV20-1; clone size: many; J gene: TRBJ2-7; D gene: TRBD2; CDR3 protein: CSAASGNDEQYF; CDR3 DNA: TGCAGTGCTGCTAGCGGGAACGACGAGCAGTACTTC
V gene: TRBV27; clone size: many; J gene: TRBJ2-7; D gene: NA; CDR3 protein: CASSFRVGSYEQYF; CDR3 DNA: TGTGCCAGCAGTTTCAGGGTAGGATCCTACGAGCAGTACTTC
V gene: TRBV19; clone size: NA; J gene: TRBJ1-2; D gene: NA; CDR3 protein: CASSIAGQWGYTF; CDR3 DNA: TGTGCCAGTAGTATAGCCGGACAGTGGGGCTACACCTTC
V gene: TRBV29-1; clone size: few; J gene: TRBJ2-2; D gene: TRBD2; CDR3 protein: CSVTSGHTQFANTGELFF; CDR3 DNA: TGCAGCGTGACTAGCGGTCATACCCAGTTCGCGAACACCGGGGAGCTGTTTTTT
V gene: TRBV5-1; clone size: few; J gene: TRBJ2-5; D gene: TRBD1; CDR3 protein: CASSPGQGRLETQYF; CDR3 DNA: TGCGCCAGCAGCCCGGGACAGGGGAGGTTGGAGACCCAGTACTTC
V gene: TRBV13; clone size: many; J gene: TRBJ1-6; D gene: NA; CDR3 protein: CASSIAWGNSPLHF; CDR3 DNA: TGTGCCAGCAGTATCGCTTGGGGAAATTCACCCCTCCACTTT
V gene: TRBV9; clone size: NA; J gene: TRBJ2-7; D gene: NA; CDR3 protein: CASSPGGLYSYEQYF; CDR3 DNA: TGTGCCAGCAGCCCTGGCGGACTGTACTCCTACGAGCAGTACTTC
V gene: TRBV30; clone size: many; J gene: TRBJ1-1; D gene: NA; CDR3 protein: CAWNEGGTEAFF; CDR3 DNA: TGTGCCTGGAACGAGGGGGGTACTGAAGCTTTCTTT